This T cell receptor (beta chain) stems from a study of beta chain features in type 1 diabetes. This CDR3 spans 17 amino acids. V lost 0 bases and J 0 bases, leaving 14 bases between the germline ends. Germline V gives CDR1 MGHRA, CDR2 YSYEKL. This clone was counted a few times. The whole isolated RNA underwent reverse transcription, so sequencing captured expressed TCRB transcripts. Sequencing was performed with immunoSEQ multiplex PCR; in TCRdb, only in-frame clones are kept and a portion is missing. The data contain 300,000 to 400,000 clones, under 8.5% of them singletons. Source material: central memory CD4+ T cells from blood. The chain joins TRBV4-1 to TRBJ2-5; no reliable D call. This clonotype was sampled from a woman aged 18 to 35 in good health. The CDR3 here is CASSQDIAELDQETQYF. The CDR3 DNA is TGCGCCAGCAGCCAAGACATTGCGGAACTCGACCAAGAGACCCAGTACTTC.